Presented here are 7 T cell receptor beta chains from one specimen sequenced in a study of T cells in Graves' hyperthyroidism and ophthalmopathy. Amplified regions were TCR beta CDR3 sequences from RNA transcripts. A first-round RT-PCR of the TCR CDR3 used the HTBI primer set. TCRdb analysed the multiplex PCR reads with MiXCR anew, one entry per CDR3 protein. This table holds about 420,000 distinct CDR3 sequences, around 14% found once. Sequencing used blood. These receptors were collected from a woman between 18 and 29 years old with Graves' hyperthyroidism.

The genes are TRBV7-6 and TRBJ1-2, with 10 bases lining up with TRBD1. Per germline, CDR1 SGHVS and CDR2 FNYEAQ. Unmatched junction bases numbered 7, after V lost 5 bases and J lost 4 bases. The CDR3 contains 15 residues. CDR3 nucleotides: TGTGCCAGCAGCCCGGGGGGGACAGGGGCCTATGGCTACACCTTC. Translation gives CASSPGGTGAYGYTF.

This clonotype was seen ten or more times. CDR3 in amino acids: CSADSGVTYSPLHF. CDR3 coding DNA: TGCAGTGCTGACAGCGGGGTAACCTATTCACCCCTCCACTTT. This chain connects TRBV20-1 to TRBJ1-6; the D gene is possibly TRBD1 (5 bases). Trimming cost V 5 bases and J 8 bases, with 16 bases left between them. This CDR3 region has 14 residues. CDR1 and CDR2 from the germline V gene are DFQATT and SNEGSKA (reference sequence).

This sequence joins TRBV7-9 and TRBJ2-1; 13 bases agree with TRBD2. V was clipped by 5 bases and J by 6 bases; unmatched bases: 4. The CDR3 is 15 residues long. Germline CDR1 and CDR2: SEHNR and FQNEAQ (reference sequence). The chain's CDR3 is CASSPGTSGINEQFF. The CDR3 DNA follows: TGTGCCAGCAGCCCGGGGACTAGCGGGATCAATGAGCAGTTCTTC.

The gene calls are TRBV7-9 and TRBJ2-7; no clear D gene. The CDR3 consists of 12 residues. Deletions cut 5 bases from V and 9 bases from J, with 14 bases between. Germline CDR1 and CDR2: SEHNR and FQNEAQ (reference sequence). CDR3 residues: CASSPEQSGQYF. The CDR3 nucleotides read TGTGCCAGCAGCCCCGAACAATCTGGGCAGTACTTC.

This clonotype was found a few times. This may stem from a read error, because a much larger clone lies one nucleotide away. V is TRBV28 and J is TRBJ1-3; 7 bases line up with TRBD1. The CDR3 has 14 amino acids. The germline gives CDR1 MDHEN, CDR2 SYDVKM. The CDR3 DNA follows: TGTGCCAGCAGTTCAGGGGGAACTGGAACCACCATATATTTT. This translates into CASSSGGTGTTIYF. Filled out from reference TRBV28 and TRBJ1-3, the complete variable domain reads DVKVTQSSRYLVKRTGEKVFLECVQDMDHENMFWYRQDPGLGLRLIYFSYDVKMKEKGDIPEGYSVSREKKERFSLILESASTNQTSMYLCASSSGGTGTTIYFGEGSWLTVV.

In this sample, this clonotype turned up many times. V usage is TRBV7-8 and J usage is TRBJ2-1; no clear D. This CDR3 contains 12 residues. Germline-derived CDR1 and CDR2 are SGHVS and FQNEAQ. Trimming left V 1 base short and J 9 bases short, with 7 bases between. The CDR3, as DNA: TGTGCCAGCAGCTTAGACCAGCTTGAGCAGTTCTTC. Translating gives CASSLDQLEQFF.

This clonotype was recorded at least ten times. J is TRBJ2-1 and V is TRBV7-9; TRBD1 is a possible D gene (6 bases). The CDR3 has 15 amino acids. V gave up 4 bases and J gave up 6 bases, with 16 bases separating them. The V gene's germline CDR1 is SEHNR and CDR2 FQNEAQ (reference sequence). CDR3 nucleotides: TGTGCCAGCAGCTCTAACAGGGTAGGCAGCAATGAGCAGTTCTTC. This translates into CASSSNRVGSNEQFF.